The clone carrying this T cell receptor (beta chain) was recorded once. The sample comes from a study of CD8+CD57+ T cells in acquired aplastic anemia. There are 16 residues in the CDR3. After removal of 9 bases from V and 0 bases from J, the junction contained 12 bases not matched to a gene. Germline V CDR1 and CDR2: SNHLY, FYNNEI. Investigators profiled TCR beta VDJ and CDR3 from genomic DNA template. TCRdb itself ran the reads through MiXCR, one entry per CDR3 protein. The table has about 160,000 distinct CDR3 sequences, roughly 40% seen once; the top ten hold over 0.95%. The origin of this receptor is a human donor in good health. Sequences were obtained from sorted CD4+, CD8+, or CD8+CD57+ T cells (not recorded which) from PBMCs. V usage is TRBV2 and J usage is TRBJ1-1, with 8 bases identical to TRBD1. CDR3 in amino acids: CARGSGGAKMNTEAFF. CDR3 nucleotides: TGTGCCAGGGGGTCAGGGGGCGCGAAAATGAACACTGAAGCTTTCTTT.